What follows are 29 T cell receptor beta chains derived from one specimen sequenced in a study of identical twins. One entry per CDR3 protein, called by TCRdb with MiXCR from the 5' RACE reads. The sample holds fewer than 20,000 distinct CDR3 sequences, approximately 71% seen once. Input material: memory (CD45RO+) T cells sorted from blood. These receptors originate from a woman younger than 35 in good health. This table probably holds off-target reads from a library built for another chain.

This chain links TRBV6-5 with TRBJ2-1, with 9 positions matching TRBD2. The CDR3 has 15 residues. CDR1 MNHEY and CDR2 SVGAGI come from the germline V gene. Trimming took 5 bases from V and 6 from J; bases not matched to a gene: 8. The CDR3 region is CASSGGSGRFNEQFF. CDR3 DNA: TGTGCCAGCAGTGGAGGTAGCGGGAGATTCAATGAGCAGTTCTTC.

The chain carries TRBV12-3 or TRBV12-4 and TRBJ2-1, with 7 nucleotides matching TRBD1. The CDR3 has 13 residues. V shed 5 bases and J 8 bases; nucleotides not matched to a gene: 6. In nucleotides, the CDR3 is TGTGCCAGCAGTCCTCGACAGGGACATGAGCAGTTCTTC. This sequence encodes CASSPRQGHEQFF.

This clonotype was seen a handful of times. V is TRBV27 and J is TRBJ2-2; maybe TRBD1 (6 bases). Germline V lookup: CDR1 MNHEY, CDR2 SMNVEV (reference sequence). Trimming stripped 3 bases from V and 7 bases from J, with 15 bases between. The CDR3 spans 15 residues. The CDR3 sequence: CASSLVQGTGGELFF. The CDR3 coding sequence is TGTGCCAGCAGTTTGGTCCAGGGGACGGGCGGGGAGCTGTTTTTT.

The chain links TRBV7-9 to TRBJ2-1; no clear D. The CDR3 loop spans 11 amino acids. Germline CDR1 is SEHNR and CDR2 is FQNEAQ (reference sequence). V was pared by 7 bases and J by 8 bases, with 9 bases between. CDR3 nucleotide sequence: TGTGCCAGCACCCTAGGTGATGAGCAGTTCTTC. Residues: CASTLGDEQFF.

CDR3 in DNA: TGTGCCAGCAGCTTACGGACTAGCGGGAGGTACCACTACGAGCAGTACTTC. Protein sequence: CASSLRTSGRYHYEQYF. V is TRBV7-2 and J is TRBJ2-7; 14 bases are shared with TRBD2. CDR1 is SGHTA, CDR2 FQGNSA, per germline. After removal of 2 bases from V and 3 bases from J, the junction contained 6 bases not matched to a gene. This CDR3 comprises 17 residues.

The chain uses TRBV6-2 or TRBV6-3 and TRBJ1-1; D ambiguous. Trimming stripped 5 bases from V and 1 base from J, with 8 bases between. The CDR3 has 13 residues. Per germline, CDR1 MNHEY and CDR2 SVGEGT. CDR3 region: CASSQLGNTEAFF. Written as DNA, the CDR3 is TGTGCCAGCAGTCAGTTGGGGAACACTGAAGCTTTCTTT.

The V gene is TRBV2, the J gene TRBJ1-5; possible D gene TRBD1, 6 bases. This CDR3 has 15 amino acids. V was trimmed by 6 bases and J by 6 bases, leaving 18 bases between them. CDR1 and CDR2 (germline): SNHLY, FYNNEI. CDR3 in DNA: TGTGCCAGCAGCCCTAAAACAGGGTTGAGTCAGCCCCAGCATTTT. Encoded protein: CASSPKTGLSQPQHF.

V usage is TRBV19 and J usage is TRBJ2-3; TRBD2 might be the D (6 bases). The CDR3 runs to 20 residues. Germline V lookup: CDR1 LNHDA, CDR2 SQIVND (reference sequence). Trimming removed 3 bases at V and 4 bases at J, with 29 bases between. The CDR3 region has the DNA TGTGCCAGTAGTATGGATGGCAGCTCTGGATCGGGAGCTTATCCAGATACGCAGTATTTT. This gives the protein CASSMDGSSGSGAYPDTQYF.

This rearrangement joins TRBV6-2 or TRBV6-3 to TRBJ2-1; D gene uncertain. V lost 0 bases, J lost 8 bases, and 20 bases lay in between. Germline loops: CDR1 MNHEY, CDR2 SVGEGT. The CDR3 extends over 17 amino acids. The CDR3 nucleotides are TGTGCCAGCAGTTACTCTCGCAGGACCGTAGGAATCCATGAGCAGTTCTTC. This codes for CASSYSRRTVGIHEQFF.

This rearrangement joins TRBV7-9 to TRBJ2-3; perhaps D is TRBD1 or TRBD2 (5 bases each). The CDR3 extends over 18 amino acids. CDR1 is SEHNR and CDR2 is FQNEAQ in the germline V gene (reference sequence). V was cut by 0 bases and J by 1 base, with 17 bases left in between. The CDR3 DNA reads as TGTGCCAGCAGCTTAGCCACCGGGGCGGTGAGGGGCACAGATACGCAGTATTTT. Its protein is CASSLATGAVRGTDTQYF.

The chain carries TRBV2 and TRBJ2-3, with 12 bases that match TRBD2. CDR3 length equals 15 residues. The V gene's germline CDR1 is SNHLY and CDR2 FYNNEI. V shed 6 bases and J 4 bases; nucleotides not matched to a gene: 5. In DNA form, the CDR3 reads TGTGCCAGCAGAGCCGGACTAGCGGGATCAGATACGCAGTATTTT. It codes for CASRAGLAGSDTQYF.

In DNA form, the CDR3 reads TGTGCCATCAGTGAGCGGCTAGCGTCCTACAATGAGCAGTTCTTC. Translation gives CAISERLASYNEQFF. The gene calls are TRBV10-3 and TRBJ2-1; possible D gene TRBD2, 6 bases. Germline V gene sequence: CDR1 ENHRY, CDR2 SYGVKD. With 2 bases removed from V and 1 base from J, the gap between germline ends came to 9 bases. The CDR3 length is 15 residues.

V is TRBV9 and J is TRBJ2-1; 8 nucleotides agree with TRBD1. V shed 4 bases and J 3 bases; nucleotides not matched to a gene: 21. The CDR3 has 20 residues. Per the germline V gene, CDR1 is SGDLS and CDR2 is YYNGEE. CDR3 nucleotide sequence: TGTGCCAGCAGCCTTACCCGGGACAGGACCAACCTCCCCTACTACAATGAGCAGTTCTTC. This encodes CASSLTRDRTNLPYYNEQFF.

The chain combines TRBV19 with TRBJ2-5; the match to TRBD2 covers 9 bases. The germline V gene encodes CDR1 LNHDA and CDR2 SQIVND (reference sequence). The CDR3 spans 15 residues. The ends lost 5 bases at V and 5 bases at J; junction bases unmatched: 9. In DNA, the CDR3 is TGTGCCAGTAGTCCAGAGAGCGGGAGGAGTGAGACCCAGTACTTC. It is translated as CASSPESGRSETQYF.

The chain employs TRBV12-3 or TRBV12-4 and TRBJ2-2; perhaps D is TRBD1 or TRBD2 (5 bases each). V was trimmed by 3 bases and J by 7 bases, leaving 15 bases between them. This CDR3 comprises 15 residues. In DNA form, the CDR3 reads TGTGCCAGCAGTTTGAGGGGCAGGGCGATCGGGGAGCTGTTTTTT. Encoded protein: CASSLRGRAIGELFF.

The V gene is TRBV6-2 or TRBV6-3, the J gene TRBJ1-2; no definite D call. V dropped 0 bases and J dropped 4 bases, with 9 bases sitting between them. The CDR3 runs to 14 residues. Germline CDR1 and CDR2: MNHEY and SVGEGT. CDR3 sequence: CASSYSARSYGYTF. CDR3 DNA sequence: TGTGCCAGCAGTTACTCGGCAAGGAGCTATGGCTACACCTTC.

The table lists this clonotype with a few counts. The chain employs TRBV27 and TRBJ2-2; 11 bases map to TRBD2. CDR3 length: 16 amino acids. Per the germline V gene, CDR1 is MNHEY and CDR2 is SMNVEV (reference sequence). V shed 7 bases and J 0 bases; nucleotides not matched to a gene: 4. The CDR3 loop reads CASTQGLAANTGELFF. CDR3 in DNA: TGTGCCAGCACCCAGGGACTAGCGGCGAACACCGGGGAGCTGTTTTTT.

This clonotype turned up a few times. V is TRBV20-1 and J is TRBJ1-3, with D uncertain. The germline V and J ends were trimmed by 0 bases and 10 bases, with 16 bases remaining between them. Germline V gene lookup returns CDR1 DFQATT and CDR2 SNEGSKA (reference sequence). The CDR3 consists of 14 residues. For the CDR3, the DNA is TGCAGTGCTAGAGATCGCACAGTGGAAAGAACCATATATTTT. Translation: CSARDRTVERTIYF.

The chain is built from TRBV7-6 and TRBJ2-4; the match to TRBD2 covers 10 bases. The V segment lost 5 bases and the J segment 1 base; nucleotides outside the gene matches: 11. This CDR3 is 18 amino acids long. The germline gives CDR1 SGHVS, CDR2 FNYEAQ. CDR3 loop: CASSTGPLAGAAKNIQYF. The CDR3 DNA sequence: TGTGCCAGCAGCACCGGCCCCCTAGCGGGAGCGGCCAAAAACATTCAGTACTTC.

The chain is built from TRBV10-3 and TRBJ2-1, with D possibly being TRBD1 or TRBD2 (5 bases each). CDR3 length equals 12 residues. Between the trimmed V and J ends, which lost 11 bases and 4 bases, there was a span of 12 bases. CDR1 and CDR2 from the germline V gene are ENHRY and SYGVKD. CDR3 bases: TGTGCCGTCGGGACGTCGTACAATGAGCAGTTCTTC. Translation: CAVGTSYNEQFF.

In nucleotides, the CDR3 is TGTGCCAGCAGCCGAGACCGCACTTCCGGGACAGGGGGCGATTACGAGCAGTACTTC. Residues: CASSRDRTSGTGGDYEQYF. V gene TRBV4-2 combines with J gene TRBJ2-7; 12 bases match TRBD1. This CDR3 spans 19 amino acids. The V and J ends lost 4 bases and 4 bases, in that order; junction bases with no gene match: 17. Per germline, CDR1 LGHNA and CDR2 YNFKEQ.

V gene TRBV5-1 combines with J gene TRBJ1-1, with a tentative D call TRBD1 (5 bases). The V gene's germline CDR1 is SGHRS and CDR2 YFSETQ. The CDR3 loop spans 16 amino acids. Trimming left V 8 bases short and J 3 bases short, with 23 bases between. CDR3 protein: CARTTGTLGLDTEAFF. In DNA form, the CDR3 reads TGCGCCAGAACAACTGGGACGTTGGGATTGGACACTGAAGCTTTCTTT.

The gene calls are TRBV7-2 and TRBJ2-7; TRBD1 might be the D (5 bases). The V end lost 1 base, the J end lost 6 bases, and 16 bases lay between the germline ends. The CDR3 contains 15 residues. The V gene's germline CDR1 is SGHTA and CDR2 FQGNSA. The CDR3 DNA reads TGTGCCAGCAGCTTAGGTCAGACAGACTTCAGCGAGCAGTACTTC. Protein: CASSLGQTDFSEQYF.

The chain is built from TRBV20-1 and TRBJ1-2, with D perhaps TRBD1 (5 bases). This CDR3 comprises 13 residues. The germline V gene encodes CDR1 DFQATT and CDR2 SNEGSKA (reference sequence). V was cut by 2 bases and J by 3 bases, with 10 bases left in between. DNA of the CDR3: TGCAGTGCTAGACGGCAGGGAGACTATGGCTACACCTTC. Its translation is CSARRQGDYGYTF.

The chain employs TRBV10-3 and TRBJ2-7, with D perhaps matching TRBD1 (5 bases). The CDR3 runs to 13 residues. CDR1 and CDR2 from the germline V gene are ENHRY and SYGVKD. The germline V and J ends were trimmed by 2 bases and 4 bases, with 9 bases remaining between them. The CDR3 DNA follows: TGTGCCATCAGTGAGGACAGCCAATACGAGCAGTACTTC. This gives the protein CAISEDSQYEQYF.

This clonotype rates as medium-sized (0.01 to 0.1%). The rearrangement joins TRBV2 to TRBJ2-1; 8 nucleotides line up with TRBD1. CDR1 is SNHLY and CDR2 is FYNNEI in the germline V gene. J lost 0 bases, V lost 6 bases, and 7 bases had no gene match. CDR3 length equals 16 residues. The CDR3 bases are TGTGCCAGCAGGCTCAGGACAGGGAGCTCCTACAATGAGCAGTTCTTC. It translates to CASRLRTGSSYNEQFF.

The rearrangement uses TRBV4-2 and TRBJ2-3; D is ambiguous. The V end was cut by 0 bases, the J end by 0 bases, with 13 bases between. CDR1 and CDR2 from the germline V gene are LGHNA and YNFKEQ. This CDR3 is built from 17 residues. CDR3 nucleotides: TGTGCCAGCAGCCAAGATCACAGCGACCCTAGCACAGATACGCAGTATTTT. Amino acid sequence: CASSQDHSDPSTDTQYF.

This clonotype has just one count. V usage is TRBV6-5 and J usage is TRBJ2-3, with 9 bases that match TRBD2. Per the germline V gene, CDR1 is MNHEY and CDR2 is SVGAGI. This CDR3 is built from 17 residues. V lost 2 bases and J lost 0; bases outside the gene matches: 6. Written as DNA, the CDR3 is TGTGCCAGCAGTTACGTCCCTAGCGGGAAGAGCACAGATACGCAGTATTTT. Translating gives CASSYVPSGKSTDTQYF.

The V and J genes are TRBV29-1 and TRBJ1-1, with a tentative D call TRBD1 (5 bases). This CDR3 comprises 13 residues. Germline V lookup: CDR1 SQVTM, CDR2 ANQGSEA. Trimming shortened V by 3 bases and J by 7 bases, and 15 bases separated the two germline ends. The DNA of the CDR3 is TGCAGCGTTGACCAGGGTCGGACTGATGAAGCTTTCTTT. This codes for CSVDQGRTDEAFF.